A single sample is the source of the 17 T cell receptor beta chains below, sequenced in a study of blood T cells in healthy people across ages. PCR was performed a second time for about 7 to 12 cycles using a sample-barcoded 5' primer and a J-beta primer mix. TCRdb re-analysed the 5' RACE reads in MiXCR, keeping a single row per CDR3 protein. This table has around 900,000 distinct CDR3 sequences, more than 25% appearing once. The sample was blood. The receptor set was obtained from a woman of 80 years or more in good health.

The chain recombines TRBV27 with TRBJ1-5; 10 positions agree with TRBD1. CDR1 MNHEY and CDR2 SMNVEV come from the germline V gene (reference sequence). V gave up 3 bases and J gave up 15 bases; unmatched junction bases: 5. The CDR3 spans 12 residues. The DNA for the CDR3 is TGTGCCAGCAGTTTTCCGACAGGGGGCTTGCATTTT. This translates into CASSFPTGGLHF.

For this clonotype: Possible read error: a much larger clone is one base away. The gene calls are TRBV7-2 and TRBJ2-7, with TRBD2 identical over 9 bases. The germline gives CDR1 SGHTA, CDR2 FQGNSA. This CDR3 has 16 residues. V was pared by 1 base and J by 7 bases, with 11 bases of the junction left unmatched. CDR3 region: CASSLVASGGCGEQYF. The CDR3 nucleotides read TGTGCCAGCAGCTTAGTAGCCAGCGGGGGGTGCGGAGAGCAGTACTTC.

This chain connects TRBV6-5 to TRBJ2-7; 8 positions agree with TRBD1. The CDR3 consists of 15 residues. The junction had 10 bases not matched to a gene; V was cut back by 7 bases and J by 2 bases. Germline assignment: CDR1 MNHEY and CDR2 SVGAGI. The CDR3 DNA reads TGTGCCAGCACCAACAACCCGGGACAGGCCTACGAGCAGTACTTC. Amino acid sequence: CASTNNPGQAYEQYF.

Ten or more counts support this clonotype. The rearrangement links TRBV5-5 to TRBJ2-7, with TRBD1 identical over 11 bases. Germline trimming cut 0 bases from V and 5 bases from J; bases unmatched to any gene: 4. The germline CDR1 and CDR2 sequences are SGHKS and YYEKEE (reference sequence). The CDR3 loop spans 15 amino acids. As DNA, the CDR3 is TGTGCCAGCAGCTTGGCCGGGACAGGGGGAAACGAGCAGTACTTC. It translates to CASSLAGTGGNEQYF.

This clonotype has more than one count but fewer than ten. The genes are TRBV4-2 and TRBJ1-4; D ambiguous. Germline V gene lookup returns CDR1 LGHNA and CDR2 YNFKEQ. Trimming took 0 bases from V and 0 from J, leaving 14 bases between them. The CDR3 runs 18 residues. CDR3 sequence (DNA): TGTGCCAGCAGCCAAGATCGTCCGGGTAGAGCAACTAATGAAAAACTGTTTTTT. The encoded protein is CASSQDRPGRATNEKLFF.

This clonotype was counted at least ten times. V and J are TRBV5-1 and TRBJ2-3; TRBD2 aligns across 8 bases. Germline CDR1 is SGHRS and CDR2 is YFSETQ. V shed 0 bases, J shed 0 bases, and the junction held 9 bases outside the gene matches. This CDR3 region has 18 residues. The CDR3 is CASSLAAIAGSSTDTQYF. Written as DNA, the CDR3 is TGCGCCAGCAGCTTGGCCGCGATAGCGGGGAGTAGCACAGATACGCAGTATTTT.

This clonotype was seen repeatedly, ten times or more. The CDR3 DNA follows: TGCAGTGCTCTGGCACGACCTTTGGATACGCAGTATTTT. Amino acids: CSALARPLDTQYF. This rearrangement joins TRBV20-1 to TRBJ2-3; D is unresolved. The CDR3 covers 13 residues. Trimming shortened V by 5 bases and J by 6 bases, and 15 bases separated the two germline ends. CDR1 is DFQATT and CDR2 is SNEGSKA in the germline V gene (reference sequence).

The table lists this clonotype with many counts. The chain has TRBV19 and TRBJ2-4; no definite D call. The germline gives CDR1 LNHDA, CDR2 SQIVND (reference sequence). The CDR3 consists of 11 residues. The V and J ends lost 5 bases and 6 bases respectively, with 5 bases between them. The CDR3: CASSGPNIQYF. DNA for the CDR3: TGTGCCAGTAGTGGACCAAACATTCAGTACTTC.

This clonotype was seen at least ten times. V usage is TRBV29-1 and J usage is TRBJ2-3; no definite D call. CDR1 is SQVTM and CDR2 is ANQGSEA in the germline V gene. V was shortened by 3 bases and J by 5 bases, with 6 bases between the two germline ends. The CDR3 loop spans 11 amino acids. In DNA form, the CDR3 reads TGCAGCGTTGACTCCGGAGATACGCAGTATTTT. As protein: CSVDSGDTQYF.

This clonotype occurred a few times. A junction end diverges from the germline sequence, so it may reflect a read error. This chain uses TRBV6-5 with TRBJ2-2, with 8 bases fitting TRBD1. Germline assignment: CDR1 MNHEY and CDR2 SVGAGI. CDR3 length: 15 amino acids. CDR3 DNA sequence: TGTGCCAGCAGCCCCAGGACAGGGAACGCCGGGGAGCTGTTTTTT. Translation: CASSPRTGNAGELFF.

Only a few counts were recorded for this clonotype. This sequence joins TRBV6-5 and TRBJ1-6; no definite D call. The germline V and J ends were trimmed by 4 bases and 5 bases, with 9 bases remaining between them. Germline V gene data show CDR1 as MNHEY and CDR2 as SVGAGI. The CDR3 is 14 amino acids. CDR3 residues: CASSWYRDNSPLHF. The CDR3 DNA sequence: TGTGCCAGCAGTTGGTACAGAGATAATTCACCCCTCCACTTT.

This clonotype came up many times. The chain couples TRBV29-1 to TRBJ2-5; maybe TRBD2 (5 bases). The CDR3 length is 14 residues. Germline V gene sequence: CDR1 SQVTM, CDR2 ANQGSEA. Trimming shortened V by 5 bases and J by 4 bases, and 17 bases separated the two germline ends. CDR3 coding DNA: TGCAGCGTTAAGGAGGCAACCCTCACAGAGACCCAGTACTTC. Translation gives CSVKEATLTETQYF. Based on the CDR3 plus reference TRBV29-1 and TRBJ2-5, the full variable domain is SAVISQKPSRDICQRGTSLTIQCQVDSQVTMMFWYRQQPGQSLTLIATANQGSEATYESGFVIDKFPISRPNLTFSTLTVSNMSPEDSSIYLCSVKEATLTETQYFGPGTRLLVL.

This clonotype appeared many times. The chain combines TRBV5-5 with TRBJ1-2, with 12 nucleotides matching TRBD1. The CDR3 has 17 residues. Germline CDR1 is SGHKS and CDR2 is YYEKEE (reference sequence). After removal of 4 bases from V and 5 bases from J, the junction contained 12 bases not matched to a gene. Written as DNA, the CDR3 is TGTGCCAGCAGCCTGGGGACAGGGGGCGCGAATTTTTATGGCTACACCTTC. Protein product: CASSLGTGGANFYGYTF.

This clonotype was detected many times. The chain couples TRBV9 to TRBJ2-5, with D possibly being TRBD2 (6 bases). Germline assignment: CDR1 SGDLS and CDR2 YYNGEE. The CDR3 is made up of 16 amino acids. Trimming removed 0 bases from V and 2 bases from J, with 14 bases in between. The CDR3 region is CASSVASRTIQETQYF. DNA for the CDR3: TGTGCCAGCAGCGTAGCTTCGCGGACTATTCAAGAGACCCAGTACTTC.

This clonotype showed up many times. V and J are TRBV15 and TRBJ2-3; 11 bases match TRBD1. Germline CDR1 and CDR2: LNHNV and YYDKDF (reference sequence). There are 14 residues in the CDR3. V shed 1 base, J shed 9 bases, and the junction held 3 bases outside the gene matches. CDR3 coding DNA: TGTGCCACCAGCAGAGGCGGGACAGGGGGGACGCAGTATTTT. Amino acid sequence: CATSRGGTGGTQYF.

The CDR3 loop is CASSSGTGGRGYTF. For the CDR3, the DNA is TGCGCCAGCAGTTCCGGGACAGGAGGACGAGGCTACACCTTC. J is TRBJ1-2 and V is TRBV10-1, with 8 bases that match TRBD1. This CDR3 is built from 14 residues. Trimming took 5 bases from V and 8 from J; bases not matched to a gene: 10. CDR1 WNHNN and CDR2 SYGVQD come from the germline V gene (reference sequence).

Ten or more counts support this clonotype. The rearrangement joins TRBV6-2 or TRBV6-3 to TRBJ1-2; D unresolved. V lost 0 bases and J 3 bases, leaving 11 bases between the germline ends. Germline V CDR1 and CDR2: MNHEY, SVGEGT. The CDR3 consists of 15 residues. In DNA form, the CDR3 reads TGTGCCAGCAGTTACTCAACGGGAGCGGACTATGGCTACACCTTC. It translates to CASSYSTGADYGYTF.